This T cell receptor beta chain was found in a study of blood T cell repertoires in COVID-19. Method: immunoSEQ multiplex PCR; TCRdb's copy keeps in-frame clones and lacks some. This sample has roughly 310,000 clones, with about nine tenths found just once. Sequenced sample: PBMCs or T cells enriched from blood (not recorded which). The receptor was derived from a woman between 40 and 55 years old who had recovered from COVID-19.

The CDR3 DNA sequence: TGTGCCAGCAGTTACGCGCGATCTAGCACAGATACGCAGTATTTT. It translates to CASSYARSSTDTQYF. The chain employs TRBV6-7 and TRBJ2-3; D not resolved. TRBV6-7 is labeled an ORF, and its function is uncertain. V was trimmed by 2 bases and J by 0 bases, leaving 9 bases between them. This CDR3 contains 15 residues.